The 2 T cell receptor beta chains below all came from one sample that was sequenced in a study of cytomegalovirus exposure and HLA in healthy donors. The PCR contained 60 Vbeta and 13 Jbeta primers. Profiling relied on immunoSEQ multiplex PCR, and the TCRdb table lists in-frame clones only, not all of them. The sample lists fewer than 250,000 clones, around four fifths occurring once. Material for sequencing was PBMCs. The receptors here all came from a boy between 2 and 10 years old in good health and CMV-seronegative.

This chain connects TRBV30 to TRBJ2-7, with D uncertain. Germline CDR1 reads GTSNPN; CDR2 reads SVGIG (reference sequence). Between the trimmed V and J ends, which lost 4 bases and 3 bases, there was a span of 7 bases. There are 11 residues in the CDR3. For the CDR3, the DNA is TGTGCCTGGAAAAACAACTACGAGCAGTACTTC. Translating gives CAWKNNYEQYF.

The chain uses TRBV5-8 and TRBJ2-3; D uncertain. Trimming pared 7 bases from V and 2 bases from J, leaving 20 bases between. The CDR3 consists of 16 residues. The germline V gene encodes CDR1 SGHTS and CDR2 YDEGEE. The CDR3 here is CASVVRFAESTDTQYF. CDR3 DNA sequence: TGTGCCAGCGTCGTAAGATTTGCAGAATCCACAGATACGCAGTATTTT.